This TCR beta chain was retrieved from a study of cytomegalovirus exposure and HLA in healthy donors. General observations from the study: The study reported that TCR beta sequences accurately predicted HLA-A and HLA-B alleles in most subjects. Prior analysis indicated that the majority of TCR beta V segments exhibited productivity approximately 87% or approximately 30% of the time.

A remark on this clone: What it binds is not known.

PCR involved 60 Vbeta and 13 Jbeta primers. Assay: immunoSEQ multiplex PCR; the TCRdb copy retains only in-frame clones and omits some. The data show approximately 170,000 clones, roughly four fifths seen once. The CDR3 spans 14 residues. Germline CDR1 SGHVS, CDR2 FQNEAQ. V gave up 6 bases and J gave up 3 bases; unmatched junction bases: 4. The chain has TRBV7-8 and TRBJ1-3; 8 nucleotides line up with TRBD1. The sequencing input was PBMCs. The receptor was isolated from a man aged 35-49 years in good health and CMV-seronegative. CDR3: CASSSDRGGNTIYF. The CDR3 DNA reads as TGTGCCAGCAGTTCAGACAGGGGTGGAAACACCATATATTTT.